This T cell receptor beta chain comes out of a study of shared clonotypes between healthy human individuals. Study as a whole: With ages of 18 to 49, the donors were a couple of women and three men.

How the authors handled the data: As immunoSEQ supplied junction-only sequences (without quality scores), filtering differed. Clones were read by immunoSEQ multiplex PCR, and TCRdb kept only the in-frame ones, dropping some. The V and J calls and clone size come from that table; D and trimming were worked out from the DNA. The sample lists about 2.2 million clones; 85% to 95% were seen once. The naive CD8 population came from CD45RO-negative cells selected for CCR7, without terminally differentiated effector memory CD45RA+ cells. The germline V gene encodes CDR1 MGHRA and CDR2 YSYEKL. There are 16 residues in the CDR3. V lost 3 bases and J 7 bases, leaving 18 bases between the germline ends. Comment on this clone: Its antigen remains unknown.

Study outcomes and limitations: Generally, estimated richness proved larger in naive subsets than it did in memory subsets. For naive CD4 cells, around 5% of clonotypes were shared across a few donors.

The sample taken for sequencing was naive CD8+ T cells from PBMCs. This chain uses TRBV4-1 with TRBJ1-4; D gene uncertain. The sequence was collected from a man aged 18-30 years in good health. Some clones in this sample may be carry-over from other donors' samples. Written as DNA, the CDR3 is TGCGCCAGCAGCCAGGCCCCAGGCCTCGGAGGTGAAAAACTGTTTTTT. Protein product: CASSQAPGLGGEKLFF.